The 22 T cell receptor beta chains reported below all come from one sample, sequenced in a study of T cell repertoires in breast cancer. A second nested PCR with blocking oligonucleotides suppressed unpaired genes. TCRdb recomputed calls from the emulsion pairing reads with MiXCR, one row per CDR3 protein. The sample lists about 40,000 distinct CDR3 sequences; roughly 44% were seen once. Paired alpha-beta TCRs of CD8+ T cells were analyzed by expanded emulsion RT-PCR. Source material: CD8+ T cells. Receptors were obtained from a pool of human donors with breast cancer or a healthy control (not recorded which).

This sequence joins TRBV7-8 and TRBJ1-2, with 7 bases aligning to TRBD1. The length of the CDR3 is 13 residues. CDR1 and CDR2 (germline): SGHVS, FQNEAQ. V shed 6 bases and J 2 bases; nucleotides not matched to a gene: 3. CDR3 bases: TGTGCCAGCAGTGACAGGGTCAACTATGGCTACACCTTC. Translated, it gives CASSDRVNYGYTF.

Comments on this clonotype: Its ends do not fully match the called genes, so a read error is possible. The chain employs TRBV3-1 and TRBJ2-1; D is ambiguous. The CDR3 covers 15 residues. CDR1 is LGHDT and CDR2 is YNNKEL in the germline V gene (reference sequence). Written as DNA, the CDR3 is TGTGCCAGCAGCCAAGATAACAGCCCCTACAATAAGCAGTTCTTC. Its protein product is CASSQDNSPYNKQFF.

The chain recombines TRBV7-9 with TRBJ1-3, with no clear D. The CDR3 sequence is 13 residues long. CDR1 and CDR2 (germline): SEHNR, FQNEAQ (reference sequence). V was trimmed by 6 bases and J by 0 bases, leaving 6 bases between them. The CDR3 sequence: CASRPGSGNTIYF. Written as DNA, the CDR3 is TGTGCCAGCAGGCCGGGCTCTGGAAACACCATATATTTT.

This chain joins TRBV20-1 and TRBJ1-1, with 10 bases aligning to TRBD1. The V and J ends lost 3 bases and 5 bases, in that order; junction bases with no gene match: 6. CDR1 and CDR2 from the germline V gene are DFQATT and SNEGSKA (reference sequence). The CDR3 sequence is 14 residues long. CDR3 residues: CSARDRGGNTEAFF. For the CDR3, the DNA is TGCAGTGCTAGGGACAGGGGGGGAAATACTGAAGCTTTCTTT.

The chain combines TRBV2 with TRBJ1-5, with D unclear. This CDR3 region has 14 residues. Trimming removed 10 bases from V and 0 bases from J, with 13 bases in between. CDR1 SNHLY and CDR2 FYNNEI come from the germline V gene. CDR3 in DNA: TGTGCCACCTCCGGGAGTTATAGCAATCAGCCCCAGCATTTT. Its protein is CATSGSYSNQPQHF.

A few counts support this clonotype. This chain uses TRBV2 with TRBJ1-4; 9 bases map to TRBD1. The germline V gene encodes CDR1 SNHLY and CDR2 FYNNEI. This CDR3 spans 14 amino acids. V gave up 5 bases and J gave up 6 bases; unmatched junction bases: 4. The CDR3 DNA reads TGTGCCAGCAGTCCACAGGGGGCTGATGAAAAACTGTTTTTT. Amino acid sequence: CASSPQGADEKLFF.

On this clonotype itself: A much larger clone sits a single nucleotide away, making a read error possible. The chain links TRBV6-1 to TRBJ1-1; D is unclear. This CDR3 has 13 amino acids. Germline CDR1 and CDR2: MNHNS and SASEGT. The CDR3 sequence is CASSRDLYTEALF. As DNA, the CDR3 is TGTGCCAGCAGCCGGGATCTGTACACTGAAGCTCTCTTT.

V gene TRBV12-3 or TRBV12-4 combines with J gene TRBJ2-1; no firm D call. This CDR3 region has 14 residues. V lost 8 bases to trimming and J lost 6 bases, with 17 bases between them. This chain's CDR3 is CASRNSQGPNEQFF. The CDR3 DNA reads TGTGCCAGCCGCAACTCCCAAGGGCCCAATGAGCAGTTCTTC.

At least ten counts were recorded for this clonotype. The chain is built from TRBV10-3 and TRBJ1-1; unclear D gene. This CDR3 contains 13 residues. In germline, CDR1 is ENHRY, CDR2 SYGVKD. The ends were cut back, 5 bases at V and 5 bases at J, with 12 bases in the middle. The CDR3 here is CAISSGGRTEAFF. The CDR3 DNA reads TGTGCCATCAGTTCCGGAGGGAGGACTGAAGCTTTCTTT.

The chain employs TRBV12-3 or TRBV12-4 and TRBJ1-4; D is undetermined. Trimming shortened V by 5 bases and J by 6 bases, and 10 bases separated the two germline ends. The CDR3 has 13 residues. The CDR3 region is CASSLTIDEKLFF. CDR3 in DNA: TGTGCCAGCAGTCTAACGATAGATGAAAAACTGTTTTTT.

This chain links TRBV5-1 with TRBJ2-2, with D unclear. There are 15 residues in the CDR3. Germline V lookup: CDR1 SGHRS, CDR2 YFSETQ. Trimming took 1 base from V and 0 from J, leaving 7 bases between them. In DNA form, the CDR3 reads TGCGCCAGCAGCTTGAAGGCCTCGAACACCGGGGAGCTGTTTTTT. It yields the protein CASSLKASNTGELFF.

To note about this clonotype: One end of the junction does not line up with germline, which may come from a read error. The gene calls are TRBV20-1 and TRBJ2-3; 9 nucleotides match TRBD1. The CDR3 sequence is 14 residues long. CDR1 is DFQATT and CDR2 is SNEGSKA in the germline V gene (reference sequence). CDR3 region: CSAGQGPSTNTQYF. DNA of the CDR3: TGCAGTGCTGGACAGGGGCCTAGCACAAATACGCAGTATTTT.

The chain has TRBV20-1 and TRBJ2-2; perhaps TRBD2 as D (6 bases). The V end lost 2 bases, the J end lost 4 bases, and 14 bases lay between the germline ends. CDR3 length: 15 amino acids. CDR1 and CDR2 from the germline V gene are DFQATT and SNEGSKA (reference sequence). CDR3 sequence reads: CSARPSGGFTGELFF. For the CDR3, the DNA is TGCAGTGCTAGACCCAGTGGAGGGTTCACCGGGGAGCTGTTTTTT.

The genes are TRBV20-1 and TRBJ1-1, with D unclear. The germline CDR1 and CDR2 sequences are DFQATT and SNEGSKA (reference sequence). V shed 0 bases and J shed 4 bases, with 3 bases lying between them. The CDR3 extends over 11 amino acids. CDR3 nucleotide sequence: TGCAGTGCTAGAGAGGTCACTGAAGCTTTCTTT. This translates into CSAREVTEAFF.

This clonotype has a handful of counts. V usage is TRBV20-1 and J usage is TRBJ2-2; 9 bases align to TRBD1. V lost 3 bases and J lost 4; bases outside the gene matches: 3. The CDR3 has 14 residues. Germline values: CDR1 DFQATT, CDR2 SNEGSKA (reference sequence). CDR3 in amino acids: CSARTGGTTGELFF. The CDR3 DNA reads TGCAGTGCTAGGACAGGGGGTACCACCGGGGAGCTGTTTTTT.

The CDR3 DNA reads as TGCAGTGCTGACTACCCTATGAACACTGAAGCTTTCTTT. Translation gives CSADYPMNTEAFF. V usage is TRBV20-1 and J usage is TRBJ1-1; D remains ambiguous. The CDR3 loop spans 13 amino acids. Germline V gene data show CDR1 as DFQATT and CDR2 as SNEGSKA (reference sequence). With 5 bases removed from V and 0 bases from J, the gap between germline ends came to 10 bases.

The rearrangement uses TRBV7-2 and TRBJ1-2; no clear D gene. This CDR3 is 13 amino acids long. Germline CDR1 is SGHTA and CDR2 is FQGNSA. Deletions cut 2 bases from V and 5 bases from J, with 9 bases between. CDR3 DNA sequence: TGTGCCAGCAGCTTAATAGGGCAGTATGGCTACACCTTC. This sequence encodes CASSLIGQYGYTF. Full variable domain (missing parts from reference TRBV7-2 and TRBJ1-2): GAGVSQSPSNKVTEKGKDVELRCDPISGHTALYWYRQSLGQGLEFLIYFQGNSAPDKSGLPSDRFSAERTGGSVSTLTIQRTQQEDSAVYLCASSLIGQYGYTFGSGTRLTVV.

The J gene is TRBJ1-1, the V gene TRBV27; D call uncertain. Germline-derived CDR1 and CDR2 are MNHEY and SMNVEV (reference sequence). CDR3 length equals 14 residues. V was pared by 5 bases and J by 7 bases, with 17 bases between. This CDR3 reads CASSGSRMEIEAFF. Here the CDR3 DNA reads TGTGCCAGCAGTGGCAGCCGAATGGAGATTGAAGCTTTCTTT.

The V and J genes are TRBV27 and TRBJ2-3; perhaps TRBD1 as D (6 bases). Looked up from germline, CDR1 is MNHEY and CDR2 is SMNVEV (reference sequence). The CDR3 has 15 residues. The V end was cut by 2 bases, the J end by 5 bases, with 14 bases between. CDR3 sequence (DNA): TGTGCCAGCAGTTTACAGGACAGTTGGCTAGATACGCAGTATTTT. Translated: CASSLQDSWLDTQYF.

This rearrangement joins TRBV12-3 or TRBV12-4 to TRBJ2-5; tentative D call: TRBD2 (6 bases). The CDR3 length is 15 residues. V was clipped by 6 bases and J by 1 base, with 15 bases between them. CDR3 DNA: TGTGCCAGCAGCCCGCATGTGCGGGGCCAAGAGACCCAGTACTTC. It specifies CASSPHVRGQETQYF.

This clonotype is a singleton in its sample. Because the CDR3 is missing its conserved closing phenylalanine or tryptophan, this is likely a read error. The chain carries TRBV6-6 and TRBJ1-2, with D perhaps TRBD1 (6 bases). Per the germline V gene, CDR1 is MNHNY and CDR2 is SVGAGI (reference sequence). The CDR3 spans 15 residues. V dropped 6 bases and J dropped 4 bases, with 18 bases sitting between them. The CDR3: CASRVDRNRVYGYTL. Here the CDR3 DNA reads TGTGCCAGCAGAGTCGACAGGAACCGGGTCTATGGCTACACCCTC.

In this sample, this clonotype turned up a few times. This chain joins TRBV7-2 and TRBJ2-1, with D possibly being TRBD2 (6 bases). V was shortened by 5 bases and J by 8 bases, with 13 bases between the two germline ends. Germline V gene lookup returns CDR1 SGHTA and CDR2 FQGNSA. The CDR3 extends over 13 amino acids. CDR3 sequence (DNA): TGTGCCAGCAGCGCAAGACTAGAATATGAGCAGTTCTTC. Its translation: CASSARLEYEQFF.